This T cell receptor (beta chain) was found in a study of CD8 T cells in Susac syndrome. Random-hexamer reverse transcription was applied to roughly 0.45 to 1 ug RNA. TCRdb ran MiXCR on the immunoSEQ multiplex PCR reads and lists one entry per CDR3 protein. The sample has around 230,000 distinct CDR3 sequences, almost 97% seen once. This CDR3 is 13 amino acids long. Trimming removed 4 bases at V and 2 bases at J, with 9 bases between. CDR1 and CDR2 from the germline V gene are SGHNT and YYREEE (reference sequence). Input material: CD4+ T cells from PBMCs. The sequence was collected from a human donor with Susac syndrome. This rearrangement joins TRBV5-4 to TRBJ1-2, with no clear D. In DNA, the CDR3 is TGTGCCAGCAGCCCCGTCCGGAACTATGGCTACACCTTC. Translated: CASSPVRNYGYTF.